The clone carrying this TCR beta chain was seen ten or more times. Its target is not known. The data are from a study of CD8 T cells in ankylosing spondylitis. Overall study findings and caveats: Disease-linked clones bore a CD8+ phenotype, appearing relatively rarely in peripheral blood. Blood of patients with ankylosing spondylitis appeared to be characterized by a TCR beta motif of about 8 highly homologous variants. Several of the motif variants were reported before in synovial fluid and blood from reactive arthritis.

TCRdb itself ran the 5' RACE reads through MiXCR, one entry per CDR3 protein. This table has hundreds of thousands of distinct CDR3 sequences, 8% to 9% appearing once. Germline lookup yields CDR1 DFQATT and CDR2 SNEGSKA (reference sequence). The CDR3 totals 14 residues. The ends were cut back, 1 base at V and 2 bases at J, with 12 bases in the middle. The sequenced sample consisted of blood, either unsorted or a sorted T cell fraction (not recorded which). This TCR was recovered from a female donor with ankylosing spondylitis or in good health (not recorded which). The gene calls are TRBV20-1 and TRBJ2-7; D perhaps matches TRBD1 (6 bases). CDR3 in amino acids: CSARGPDRPYEQYF. CDR3 nucleotide sequence: TGCAGTGCTAGAGGCCCCGACAGGCCCTACGAGCAGTACTTC.